Each of the 18 T cell receptor beta chains below was sequenced from the same sample in a study of T cell clonality in common variable immunodeficiency. Generated by immunoSEQ multiplex PCR, the TCRdb table keeps only in-frame clones and is missing some. The record shows more than 30,000 clones for this sample, with no singletons present. The sequencing input was peripheral blood mononuclear cells. These receptors came from a person between 18 and 75 years old in good health.

The table lists this clone with many counts. The read ends 3 residues shy of where the CDR3 ends; the end is completed using the germline J gene. This rearrangement joins TRBV20-1 to TRBJ1-3, with 9 bases identical to TRBD1. Germline assignment: CDR1 DFQATT and CDR2 SNEGSKA (reference sequence). This CDR3 has 14 residues. J lost 6 bases, V lost 3 bases, and 6 bases had no gene match. The sequenced part of the CDR3 DNA is TGCAGTGCTAGCCCGGGACAGGGTACAAACACC. It is translated as CSASPGQGTNT. The CDR3 as a whole reads CSASPGQGTNTIYF.

This clone was found many times. The read is 3 residues too short to cover the CDR3 end, so that end is filled in from the germline J gene. The chain carries TRBV5-5 and TRBJ1-6; 10 nucleotides match TRBD1. Germline V CDR1 and CDR2: SGHKS, YYEKEE (reference sequence). The CDR3 spans 13 residues. The covered CDR3 bases are TGTGCCAGCAACTCCGGGACAGGGGACACC. Translated: CASNSGTGDT. The CDR3 in full is CASNSGTGDTLHF.

This clone showed up many times. The missing CDR3 end, 3 residues past where the read stops, is filled in from the germline J gene. This rearrangement joins TRBV28 to TRBJ2-2; TRBD2 agrees at 8 bases. The CDR3 covers 14 residues. Losses at the gene ends were 7 bases for V and 7 bases for J; bases not matched to a gene: 8. The germline V gene encodes CDR1 MDHEN and CDR2 SYDVKM. The DNA read from the CDR3 is TGTGCCAGCATCCAAACGGGGGGGGACGGGGAG. Translation gives CASIQTGGDGE. In full, the CDR3 is CASIQTGGDGELFF.

This clone appeared many times. The read gets to within 3 residues of the CDR3 end, and the germline J gene fills in the rest. This chain connects TRBV6-4 to TRBJ1-6; 9 positions match TRBD1. The CDR3 consists of 14 residues. With V trimmed by 2 bases and J by 7 bases, 0 bases remained unmatched. CDR1 and CDR2 from the germline V gene are MRHNA and SNTAGT. CDR3 bases read: TGTGCCAGCAGTGACGGGACAGGGAATTCACCC. It encodes CASSDGTGNSP. The whole CDR3 is CASSDGTGNSPLHF.

This clone was picked up many times. Compared with germline, one end of the junction differs, possibly owing to a read error. Read data end 3 residues before the CDR3 end; the end is taken from the germline J gene. The chain recombines TRBV6-2 or TRBV6-3 with TRBJ1-2, with no clear D. The CDR3 runs to 13 residues. Germline V gene lookup returns CDR1 MNHEY and CDR2 SVGEGT. CDR3 protein: CASSPGLNYSYTF. The CDR3 bases that were read are TGTGCCAGCAGTCCCGGACTTAACTATAGC.

This clone has at least ten counts. The read is 3 residues too short to cover the CDR3 end, so that end is filled in from the germline J gene. The rearrangement joins TRBV3-1 (or the pseudogene TRBV3-2) to TRBJ2-7; maybe TRBD2 (7 bases). With 3 bases removed from V and 2 bases from J, the gap between germline ends came to 11 bases. The CDR3 runs 14 residues. Per the germline V gene, CDR1 is LGHDT and CDR2 is YNNKEL (reference sequence). Incomplete CDR3 DNA: TGTGCCAGCAGCCAGGGGCGGGGGCCCTACGAG. Its translation is CASSQGRGPYE. From start to end, the CDR3 is CASSQGRGPYEQYF.

This clone was recorded at least ten times. CDR3 protein: CASTLGVEAFF. Incomplete CDR3 DNA: TGTGCCAGCACTCTAGGGGTGGAA. The chain links TRBV6-2 or TRBV6-3 to TRBJ1-1, with D possibly TRBD1 on 5 matching bases. Read sequence stops 3 residues before the CDR3 end, and the germline J gene provides the missing end. The CDR3 extends over 11 amino acids. The germline CDR1 and CDR2 sequences are MNHEY and SVGEGT.

This clone was seen repeatedly, ten times or more. Read sequence stops 3 residues before the CDR3 end, and the germline J gene provides the missing end. This chain uses TRBV7-8 with TRBJ2-5; no firm D call. In germline, CDR1 is SGHVS, CDR2 FQNEAQ. This CDR3 comprises 12 residues. Trimming pared 5 bases from V and 4 bases from J, leaving 8 bases between. The CDR3 bases that were read are TGTGCCAGCAGCCCTCCAGGAGAGACC. Its protein is CASSPPGET. The whole CDR3 is CASSPPGETQYF.

This clone was seen ten or more times. The read comes to an end 3 residues before the CDR3 does, leaving the germline J gene to fill in the end. This chain joins TRBV29-1 and TRBJ2-3, with D possibly being TRBD1 (5 bases). Germline V gene data show CDR1 as SQVTM and CDR2 as ANQGSEA. This CDR3 has 13 residues. V lost 5 bases, J lost 3 bases, and 12 bases lay in between. Here the CDR3 reads CSVQSGWTDTQYF. The DNA read from the CDR3 is TGCAGCGTTCAGTCAGGGTGGACAGATACG.

Many counts were recorded for this clone. The missing CDR3 end, 3 residues past where the read stops, is filled in from the germline J gene. The chain carries TRBV5-1 and TRBJ2-2; a possible D gene is TRBD2 (5 bases). The ends were cut back, 4 bases at V and 2 bases at J, with 12 bases in the middle. Per the germline V gene, CDR1 is SGHRS and CDR2 is YFSETQ. The CDR3 spans 15 residues. The CDR3 loop reads CASSQLAINTGELFF. Partial CDR3 DNA: TGCGCCAGCAGCCAATTAGCGATAAACACCGGGGAG.

To note about this clone: The CDR3 end lies 3 residues beyond the end of the read and is filled in from the germline J gene. This chain joins TRBV25-1 and TRBJ2-7, with D maybe TRBD2 (5 bases). Germline values: CDR1 MGHDK, CDR2 SYGVNS. V was cut by 3 bases and J by 4 bases, with 10 bases left in between. This CDR3 comprises 13 residues. The chain's CDR3 is CASSDPGFYEQYF. The CDR3 bases that were read are TGTGCCAGCAGTGATCCGGGGTTTTACGAG.

This clone was recorded many times. Read data end 3 residues before the CDR3 end; the end is taken from the germline J gene. This chain uses TRBV2 with TRBJ2-6, with 11 bases aligning to TRBD2. Looked up from germline, CDR1 is SNHLY and CDR2 is FYNNEI. The J segment lost 4 bases and the V segment lost 5 bases, leaving 4 bases of the junction unmatched. This CDR3 region has 16 residues. CDR3 in amino acids: CASSTSGSWGANVLTF. The sequenced CDR3 bases are TGTGCCAGCAGTACTAGCGGGAGTTGGGGGGCCAACGTC.

By share, this clone ranks as medium-sized. The read ends 3 residues shy of where the CDR3 ends; the end is completed using the germline J gene. This chain joins TRBV5-1 and TRBJ1-4; maybe TRBD1 (5 bases). Trimming removed 3 bases from V and 0 bases from J, with 12 bases in between. Germline V gene data show CDR1 as SGHRS and CDR2 as YFSETQ. The CDR3 is 16 residues long. The sequenced part of the CDR3 DNA is TGCGCCAGCAGCTATGGAGGACAAACAACTAATGAAAAA. Translation gives CASSYGGQTTNEK. The CDR3, in full, reads CASSYGGQTTNEKLFF.

This clone was picked up many times. The CDR3 DNA, read in part, is TGTGCTAGTGGTTTACCGACCGGTCTCGGGGAGACC. The encoded protein is CASGLPTGLGET. From start to end, the CDR3 is CASGLPTGLGETQYF. The chain employs TRBV12-5 and TRBJ2-5; the D is unclear. The observed sequence ends 3 residues before the CDR3 terminus, with the missing tail filled in from the germline J gene. The V end was cut by 3 bases, the J end by 5 bases, with 16 bases between. There are 15 residues in the CDR3. Germline loops: CDR1 LGHNT, CDR2 FRNRAP.

This clone was picked up many times. CDR3 sequence: CASSDKVRDQPQHF. Partial CDR3 DNA: TGTGCCAGCAGTGATAAGGTCCGAGATCAGCCC. The V call is TRBV2, the J call TRBJ1-5; D uncertain. Sequencing ends 3 residues short of the CDR3 end; the germline J gene provides the rest. Trimming pared 3 bases from V and 5 bases from J, leaving 11 bases between. The length of the CDR3 is 14 residues. CDR1 SNHLY and CDR2 FYNNEI come from the germline V gene.

This clone was recorded at least ten times. Sequencing ends 3 residues short of the CDR3 end; the germline J gene provides the rest. This chain joins TRBV12-3 or TRBV12-4 and TRBJ2-3; D is ambiguous. CDR3 length: 14 residues. V gave up 0 bases and J gave up 2 bases, with 6 bases separating them. The CDR3 bases that were read are TGTGCCAGCAGTTTAGCAGGTTACACAGATACG. Translation gives CASSLAGYTDT. The whole CDR3 protein reads CASSLAGYTDTQYF.

This clone occurred many times. The CDR3 end falls 3 residues outside the read, so it is completed with the germline J gene. The chain couples TRBV4-1 to TRBJ2-7; 11 bases match TRBD2. Germline V CDR1 and CDR2: MGHRA, YSYEKL. V shed 1 base and J 3 bases; nucleotides not matched to a gene: 8. This CDR3 spans 17 amino acids. This CDR3 is CASSQGGTSGSIYEQYF. The part of the CDR3 DNA that was read is TGCGCCAGCAGCCAAGGGGGCACTAGCGGGAGCATCTACGAG.

There are many counts of this clone. The CDR3 spells CAWRRVAGHPAGELFF. The DNA read from the CDR3 is TGTGCCTGGAGGCGGGTAGCGGGACACCCCGCCGGGGAG. The gene calls are TRBV30 and TRBJ2-2, with 8 bases fitting TRBD2. The read ends 3 residues shy of where the CDR3 ends; the end is completed using the germline J gene. The CDR3 is made up of 16 amino acids. Germline V gives CDR1 GTSNPN, CDR2 SVGIG (reference sequence). V shed 3 bases and J 6 bases; nucleotides not matched to a gene: 12. The complete variable domain, with remaining parts taken from reference TRBV30 and TRBJ2-2, reads SQTIHQWPATLVQPVGSPLSLECTVEGTSNPNLYWYRQAAGRGLQLLFYSVGIGQISSEVPQNLSASRPQDRQFILSSKKLLLSDSGFYLCAWRRVAGHPAGELFFGEGSRLTVL.